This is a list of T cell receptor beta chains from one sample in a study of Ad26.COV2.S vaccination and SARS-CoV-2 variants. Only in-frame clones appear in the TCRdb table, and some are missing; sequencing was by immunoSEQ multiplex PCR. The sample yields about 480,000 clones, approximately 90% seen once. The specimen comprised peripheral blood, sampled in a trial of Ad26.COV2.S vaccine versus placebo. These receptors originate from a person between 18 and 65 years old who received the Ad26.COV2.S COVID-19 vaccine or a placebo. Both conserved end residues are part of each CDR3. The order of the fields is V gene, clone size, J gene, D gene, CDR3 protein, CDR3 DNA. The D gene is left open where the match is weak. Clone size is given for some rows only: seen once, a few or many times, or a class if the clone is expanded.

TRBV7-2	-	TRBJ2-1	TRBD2	CASSPTSGQYNEQFF	TGTGCCAGCAGCCCGACTAGCGGGCAGTACAATGAGCAGTTCTTC
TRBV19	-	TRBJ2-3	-	CASAQLADTQYF	TGTGCCAGTGCCCAACTCGCAGATACGCAGTATTTT
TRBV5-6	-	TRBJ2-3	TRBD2	CASSLVPTSVTDTQYF	TGTGCCAGCAGCTTGGTCCCAACTAGCGTAACAGATACGCAGTATTTT
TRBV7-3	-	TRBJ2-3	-	CASSLRGAILDTQYF	TGTGCCAGCAGCCTTAGAGGGGCGATTTTAGATACGCAGTATTTT
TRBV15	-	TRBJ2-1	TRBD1	CATSRAGTGNNEQFF	TGTGCCACCAGCAGAGCCGGGACAGGGAACAATGAGCAGTTCTTC
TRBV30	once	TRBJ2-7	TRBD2	CAWGGLADYEQYF	TGTGCCTGGGGCGGACTAGCGGACTACGAGCAGTACTTC
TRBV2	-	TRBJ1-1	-	CASIDRMNTEAFF	TGTGCCAGCATTGACAGGATGAACACTGAAGCTTTCTTT
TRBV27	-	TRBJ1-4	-	CASRQGWEKLFF	TGTGCCAGCCGCCAGGGTTGGGAAAAACTGTTTTTT
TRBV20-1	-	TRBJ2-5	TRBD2	CSASPTSGSNQETQYF	TGCAGTGCTAGTCCCACTAGCGGGAGTAACCAAGAGACCCAGTACTTC
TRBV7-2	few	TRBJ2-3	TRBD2	CASSLEASGSQGTDTQYF	TGTGCCAGCAGCTTAGAGGCTAGCGGGAGCCAGGGCACAGATACGCAGTATTTT
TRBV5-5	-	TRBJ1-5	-	CASSLGGRGQPQHF	TGTGCCAGCAGCTTGGGGGGTCGGGGTCAGCCCCAGCATTTT
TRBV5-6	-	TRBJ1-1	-	CASSPSTWDAEAFF	TGTGCCAGCAGCCCTTCGACCTGGGACGCTGAAGCTTTCTTT
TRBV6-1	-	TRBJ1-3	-	CASSNRDPDDTIYF	TGTGCCAGCAGTAACCGGGACCCGGATGACACCATATATTTT
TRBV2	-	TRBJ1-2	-	CASSAEPYGYTF	TGTGCCAGCAGTGCCGAACCCTATGGCTACACCTTC
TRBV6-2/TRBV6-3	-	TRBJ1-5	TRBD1	CASSSTGEVDQPQHF	TGTGCCAGCAGTTCCACAGGGGAGGTCGATCAGCCCCAGCATTTT
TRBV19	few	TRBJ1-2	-	CASSGAGRLYGYTF	TGTGCCAGTAGTGGGGCGGGACGTTTATATGGCTACACCTTC
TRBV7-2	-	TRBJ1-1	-	CASSLKAAEMNTEAFF	TGTGCCAGCAGCTTAAAGGCCGCGGAAATGAACACTGAAGCTTTCTTT
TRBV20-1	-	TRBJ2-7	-	CSATSIYEQYF	TGCAGTGCCACTAGCATCTACGAGCAGTACTTC
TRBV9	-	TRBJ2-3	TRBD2	CASSVVSGSGTQYF	TGTGCCAGCAGCGTAGTAAGCGGGAGTGGTACGCAGTATTTT
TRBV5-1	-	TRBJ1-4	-	CASSLFIATNEKLFF	TGCGCCAGCAGCCTATTTATAGCAACTAATGAAAAACTGTTTTTT
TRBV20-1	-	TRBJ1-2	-	CSASVAAGRSYTF	TGCAGTGCTAGTGTGGCGGCGGGTAGGAGCTACACCTTC
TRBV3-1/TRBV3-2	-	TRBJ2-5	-	CASSRYRETQYF	TGTGCCAGCAGCCGCTACAGGGAGACCCAGTACTTC
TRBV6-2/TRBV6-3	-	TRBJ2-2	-	CASSRGLYTGELFF	TGTGCCAGCAGTCGGGGATTATACACCGGGGAGCTGTTTTTT
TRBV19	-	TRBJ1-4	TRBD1	CASTIGTGGTNEKLFF	TGTGCCAGTACCATTGGGACAGGGGGAACTAATGAAAAACTGTTTTTT
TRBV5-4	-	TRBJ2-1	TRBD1	CASSSPGQGYNEQFF	TGTGCCAGCAGCTCGCCGGGACAGGGGTACAATGAGCAGTTCTTC
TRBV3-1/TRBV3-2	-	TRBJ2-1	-	CASSQDGTYNEQFF	TGTGCCAGCAGCCAAGACGGGACCTACAATGAGCAGTTCTTC
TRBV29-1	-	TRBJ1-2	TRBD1	CSVEAGGGYGYTF	TGCAGCGTTGAGGCAGGGGGAGGATATGGCTACACCTTC
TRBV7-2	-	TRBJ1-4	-	CASSSRQAGVNEKLFF	TGTGCCAGCAGCTCGAGACAGGCAGGGGTTAATGAAAAACTGTTTTTT
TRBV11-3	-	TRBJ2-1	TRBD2	CASSLVCGSSYNEQFF	TGTGCCAGCAGCTTAGTATGCGGGAGTTCCTACAATGAGCAGTTCTTC